These 25 T cell receptor beta chains share one sample of origin, sequenced in a study of T cell responses to AZD1222 COVID-19 vaccine. The assay was immunoSEQ multiplex PCR, and TCRdb's table has in-frame clones only and misses some. The sample comprises some 100,000 clones, 85% to 90% of which are singletons, and 1.4% rests with the top ten. The starting material was peripheral blood, obtained on day 0 of AZD1222 vaccination. Receptors originate from an adult in good health.

As regards this clone: Germline and junction disagree at one end, which may indicate a read error. The chain combines TRBV10-3 with TRBJ1-6, with unresolved D. The germline V gene encodes CDR1 ENHRY and CDR2 SYGVKD. This CDR3 has 13 amino acids. In nucleotides, the CDR3 is TGTGCCATCAGTGGGGCCTACAATTCACCCCTCCACTTT. It specifies CAISGAYNSPLHF.

This clone was seen a single time. The chain couples TRBV9 to TRBJ2-1, with D perhaps being TRBD1 or TRBD2 (5 bases each). Germline V gene data show CDR1 as SGDLS and CDR2 as YYNGEE. V lost 0 bases to trimming and J lost 10 bases, with 8 bases between them. This CDR3 has 12 amino acids. The CDR3 DNA reads as TGTGCCAGCAGCGTAGTGGGGGACGAGCAGTTCTTC. Protein sequence: CASSVVGDEQFF.

V is TRBV30 and J is TRBJ2-6; maybe TRBD2 (5 bases). This CDR3 comprises 14 residues. Germline values: CDR1 GTSNPN, CDR2 SVGIG (reference sequence). V dropped 4 bases and J dropped 0 bases, with 7 bases sitting between them. CDR3 residues: CAWKGDSGANVLTF. The CDR3 nucleotides are TGTGCCTGGAAGGGAGACTCTGGGGCCAACGTCCTGACTTTC.

V usage is TRBV7-2 and J usage is TRBJ2-1; 8 bases are shared with TRBD2. The V gene's germline CDR1 is SGHTA and CDR2 FQGNSA. The CDR3 length is 17 residues. V lost 3 bases to trimming and J lost 4 bases; unmatched junction nucleotides: 11. CDR3 DNA: TGTGCCAGCAGCTTCGACTTCGGGAGGGACCTATACAATGAGCAGTTCTTC. This translates into CASSFDFGRDLYNEQFF.

The V gene is TRBV18, the J gene TRBJ1-2; D possibly corresponds to TRBD1 (6 bases). Germline CDR1 and CDR2: KGHSH and LQKENI. The V gene lost 3 bases and the J gene lost 3 bases, with 20 bases spanning the gap. CDR3 length equals 17 residues. This chain's CDR3 is CASSPRDLGTRDYGYTF. Here the CDR3 DNA reads TGTGCCAGCTCACCTCGAGATCTTGGGACAAGAGACTATGGCTACACCTTC.

J is TRBJ2-7 and V is TRBV10-3; possible D gene TRBD2, 5 bases. Trimming removed 2 bases from V and 4 bases from J, with 6 bases in between. The CDR3 length is 12 residues. Germline CDR1 and CDR2: ENHRY and SYGVKD. CDR3 coding DNA: TGTGCCATCAGTGAGCCGGGATACGAGCAGTACTTC. Translating it yields CAISEPGYEQYF.

There are a few counts of this clone. The gene calls are TRBV28 and TRBJ2-7; TRBD1 matches 8 bases. CDR3 length equals 16 residues. J was trimmed by 5 bases and V by 7 bases; bases with no gene match: 16. CDR1 is MDHEN and CDR2 is SYDVKM in the germline V gene. The CDR3 loop is CASTTRQGRFGHEQYF. The DNA for the CDR3 is TGTGCCAGCACCACTAGACAGGGGAGGTTTGGCCACGAGCAGTACTTC.

The table lists this clone with a few counts. The rearrangement uses TRBV7-9 and TRBJ1-2; tentative D call: TRBD1 (5 bases). V gave up 1 base and J gave up 2 bases, with 14 bases separating them. CDR1 and CDR2 from the germline V gene are SEHNR and FQNEAQ (reference sequence). The CDR3 has 16 amino acids. Here the CDR3 reads CASSLGPRTTNYGYTF. The CDR3 DNA is TGTGCCAGCAGCTTAGGGCCAAGGACAACCAACTATGGCTACACCTTC.

The chain combines TRBV7-3 with TRBJ2-5; tentatively, D is TRBD1 (5 bases). Looked up from germline, CDR1 is SGHTA and CDR2 is FQGTGA. Trimming left V 5 bases short and J 5 bases short, with 15 bases between. CDR3 size: 14 residues. CDR3: CASSPSGRVETQYF. CDR3 nucleotides: TGTGCCAGCAGCCCATCTGGCAGGGTTGAGACCCAGTACTTC.

The chain employs TRBV18 and TRBJ2-7, with TRBD2 identical over 8 bases. This CDR3 is built from 15 residues. Per the germline V gene, CDR1 is KGHSH and CDR2 is LQKENI. Trimming cost V 1 base and J 7 bases; bases outside gene matches: 9. CDR3 in amino acids: CASSPLPGGLREQYF. CDR3 nucleotide sequence: TGTGCCAGCTCACCACTGCCGGGGGGGCTGAGGGAGCAGTACTTC.

This rearrangement joins TRBV6-1 to TRBJ1-5; TRBD1 matches at 7 bases. The CDR3 extends over 16 amino acids. V lost 4 bases to trimming and J lost 2 bases; unmatched junction nucleotides: 8. The germline V gene encodes CDR1 MNHNS and CDR2 SASEGT. The CDR3 spells CASSVLAGGGNQPQHF. CDR3 DNA: TGTGCCAGCAGTGTTTTGGCAGGGGGAGGCAATCAGCCCCAGCATTTT.

V usage is TRBV28 and J usage is TRBJ1-5; no definite D call. The CDR3 spans 12 residues. CDR1 MDHEN and CDR2 SYDVKM come from the germline V gene. The V and J ends lost 7 bases and 4 bases respectively, with 8 bases between them. This CDR3 is CASTEGNQPQHF. In DNA, the CDR3 is TGTGCCAGCACGGAAGGTAATCAGCCCCAGCATTTT.

The gene calls are TRBV28 and TRBJ1-6; a weak D match, TRBD1 (6 bases). Germline CDR1 and CDR2: MDHEN and SYDVKM. Between the trimmed V and J ends, which lost 2 bases and 9 bases, there was a span of 11 bases. This CDR3 comprises 14 residues. The CDR3 coding sequence is TGTGCCAGCAGTTTACACAGGGACCCTTCACCCCTCCACTTT. As protein: CASSLHRDPSPLHF.

V usage is TRBV5-6 and J usage is TRBJ2-7; D possibly corresponds to TRBD1 (6 bases). Germline-derived CDR1 and CDR2 are SGHDT and YYEEEE. CDR3 length: 15 amino acids. V lost 2 bases to trimming and J lost 3 bases, with 15 bases between them. The CDR3, as DNA: TGTGCCAGCAGCTTTTTTGACAGGAGGAACTACGAGCAGTACTTC. Translating it yields CASSFFDRRNYEQYF.

The genes are TRBV4-1 and TRBJ1-6; possible D gene TRBD1, 6 bases. The CDR3 covers 16 residues. The ends were cut back, 4 bases at V and 1 base at J, with 11 bases in the middle. Germline CDR1 MGHRA, CDR2 YSYEKL. CDR3 DNA sequence: TGCGCCAGCAGCCCGGAACAGGGATCCTATAATTCACCCCTCCACTTT. Translation gives CASSPEQGSYNSPLHF.

The genes are TRBV2 and TRBJ2-2; D call uncertain. CDR3 length: 13 residues. V gave up 6 bases and J gave up 4 bases, with 9 bases separating them. Germline CDR1 is SNHLY and CDR2 is FYNNEI. The CDR3 sequence is CASSVQRTGELFF. Here the CDR3 DNA reads TGTGCCAGCAGCGTTCAGCGCACCGGGGAGCTGTTTTTT.

This chain links TRBV3-1 (or the pseudogene TRBV3-2) with TRBJ1-1; D is unresolved. The CDR3 covers 13 residues. V lost 5 bases and J lost 1, with 8 bases in between. CDR1 and CDR2 from the germline V gene are LGHDT and YNNKEL (reference sequence). DNA for the CDR3: TGTGCCAGCAGCAACACAGAGAACACTGAAGCTTTCTTT. Translating it yields CASSNTENTEAFF.

The chain uses TRBV18 and TRBJ1-3, with D possibly TRBD1 on 5 matching bases. Germline CDR1 and CDR2: KGHSH and LQKENI. V lost 2 bases and J lost 2, with 10 bases in between. There are 15 residues in the CDR3. As DNA, the CDR3 is TGTGCCAGCTCACCAGGCCAGGGTCCTGGAAACACCATATATTTT. This codes for CASSPGQGPGNTIYF.

The V gene is TRBV19, the J gene TRBJ1-1; D call uncertain. The CDR3 spans 14 residues. Germline V gene sequence: CDR1 LNHDA, CDR2 SQIVND (reference sequence). The ends were cut back, 1 base at V and 0 bases at J, with 6 bases in the middle. The CDR3 DNA is TGTGCCAGTAGTATAGGCCAGCTGAACACTGAAGCTTTCTTT. It codes for CASSIGQLNTEAFF.

J is TRBJ2-1 and V is TRBV24-1; D possibly matches TRBD1 or TRBD2 (5 bases each). V lost 9 bases and J 7 bases, leaving 15 bases between the germline ends. The CDR3 length is 13 residues. The germline CDR1 and CDR2 sequences are KGHDR and SFDVKD. The CDR3 spells CATGGPSGNEQFF. In DNA form, the CDR3 reads TGTGCCACCGGGGGTCCCTCGGGAAATGAGCAGTTCTTC.

This rearrangement joins TRBV6-1 to TRBJ1-2, with 7 bases lining up with TRBD1. Losses at the gene ends were 4 bases for V and 1 base for J; bases not matched to a gene: 9. The CDR3 extends over 16 amino acids. Germline loops: CDR1 MNHNS, CDR2 SASEGT. CDR3 in DNA: TGTGCCAGCAGTGCCCTTCTGACAGGGAGTAACTATGGCTACACCTTC. Protein: CASSALLTGSNYGYTF.

The chain couples TRBV27 to TRBJ2-3; D could derive from TRBD1 or TRBD2 (6 bases each). Trimming stripped 5 bases from V and 5 bases from J, with 20 bases between. The CDR3 length is 16 residues. Germline lookup yields CDR1 MNHEY and CDR2 SMNVEV (reference sequence). The CDR3, as DNA: TGTGCCAGCAGTCCAAGAACTAGGGGGGCCGGAGATACGCAGTATTTT. This encodes CASSPRTRGAGDTQYF.

The V call is TRBV5-1, the J call TRBJ2-1; 9 bases are a match to TRBD1. The trim removed 0 bases at V and 8 bases at J, leaving 3 bases unmatched. CDR3 length: 14 residues. The V gene's germline CDR1 is SGHRS and CDR2 YFSETQ. In DNA form, the CDR3 reads TGCGCCAGCAGCTTGGGGGACAGGGCCCATGAGCAGTTCTTC. Amino acid sequence: CASSLGDRAHEQFF.

The chain couples TRBV24-1 to TRBJ2-5; D is ambiguous. Germline loops: CDR1 KGHDR, CDR2 SFDVKD. The V end was cut by 6 bases, the J end by 2 bases, with 15 bases between. The CDR3 spans 15 residues. Here the CDR3 reads CATSPASGSQETQYF. In DNA, the CDR3 is TGTGCCACCAGTCCAGCCTCAGGCAGTCAAGAGACCCAGTACTTC.

The chain links TRBV30 to TRBJ1-6; 9 bases map to TRBD1. This CDR3 spans 14 amino acids. Per germline, CDR1 GTSNPN and CDR2 SVGIG (reference sequence). The junction had 3 bases not matched to a gene; V was cut back by 2 bases and J by 7 bases. DNA for the CDR3: TGTGCCTGGAGTATGGGACAGGGCAATTCACCCCTCCACTTT. Translated, it gives CAWSMGQGNSPLHF.